These T cell receptor beta chains were read from a single sample in a study of glioma-infiltrating T cells. MiXCR, run by TCRdb on the multiplex PCR reads, gives a single entry per CDR3 protein. The table shows about 210,000 distinct CDR3 sequences, with 32% occurring only once. The material sequenced was glioma tissue, nonneoplastic brain tissue, or PBMCs (not recorded which). The origin of the receptors is a human donor with low-grade glioma or glioblastoma, undergoing nonglioma brain surgery, or in good health (not recorded which). Each CDR3 is given with its conserved first and last residue. A D gene is named only where the DNA matches it firmly. Rows may omit the clone size; those that give it use once, few, many or a size class.

j_call | v_call | d_call | clone_size | cdr3_aa | cdr3_nt
TRBJ2-3 | TRBV11-1 | - | once | CASSLGLQSTDTQYF | TGTGCCAGCAGCTTGGGGTTACAGTCCACAGATACGCAGTATTTT
TRBJ2-3 | TRBV10-3 | TRBD2 | many | CAISESRAGVGTDTQYF | TGTGCCATCAGTGAGTCGAGGGCGGGAGTAGGCACAGATACGCAGTATTTT
TRBJ2-2 | TRBV19 | - | many | CASSSFAVPGELFF | TGTGCCAGTAGTTCGTTTGCGGTCCCCGGGGAGCTGTTTTTT
TRBJ2-7 | TRBV4-1 | - | few | CASSQSQGPLYEQYF | TGCGCCAGCAGCCAATCTCAGGGGCCCCTCTACGAGCAGTACTTC
TRBJ2-7 | TRBV28 | - | many | CASHMDIHSYEQYF | TGTGCCAGCCATATGGACATTCACTCCTACGAGCAGTACTTC
TRBJ2-1 | TRBV28 | - | - | CASSISANYDEQFF | TGTGCCAGCAGTATATCCGCCAACTACGATGAGCAGTTCTTC
TRBJ2-7 | TRBV3-1 | - | - | CASSRDTRYEQYF | TGTGCCAGCAGCCGAGATACACGCTACGAGCAGTACTTC
TRBJ1-4 | TRBV10-3 | - | - | CAISESKGFTTNEKLFF | TGTGCCATCAGTGAGTCAAAAGGGTTCACAACTAATGAAAAACTGTTTTTT
TRBJ1-1 | TRBV27 | - | many | CASSLRGAGNTEAFF | TGTGCCAGCAGTTTAAGGGGGGCGGGGAACACTGAAGCTTTCTTT
TRBJ2-7 | TRBV6-2/TRBV6-3 | - | many | CASRSTRQTNYEQYF | TGTGCCAGCCGTTCCACCAGACAGACGAACTACGAGCAGTACTTC
TRBJ2-2 | TRBV20-1 | TRBD1 | - | CSAQGEYTGELFF | TGCAGTGCCCAGGGGGAATACACCGGGGAGCTGTTTTTT
TRBJ2-6 | TRBV9 | TRBD1 | - | CASSVAGTGLYSGANVPTF | TGTGCCAGCAGCGTAGCCGGGACAGGACTCTATTCTGGGGCCAACGTCCCGACTTTC
TRBJ1-4 | TRBV7-2 | - | - | CAISEAGGDGEKLFF | TGTGCCATCAGTGAAGCGGGGGGAGATGGTGAAAAACTGTTTTTT
TRBJ2-7 | TRBV7-9 | TRBD2 | - | CASSPGTSGSDIYEQYF | TGTGCCAGCAGCCCAGGGACTAGCGGGAGCGATATCTACGAGCAGTACTTC
TRBJ2-1 | TRBV24-1 | TRBD1 | - | CATSDPSGGTANNEQFF | TGTGCCACCAGTGATCCTTCAGGGGGCACGGCCAACAATGAGCAGTTCTTC
TRBJ2-7 | TRBV2 | TRBD2 | few | CASRGGLAVSYEQYF | TGTGCCAGCAGGGGGGGACTAGCGGTCTCCTACGAGCAGTACTTC
TRBJ2-7 | TRBV6-2/TRBV6-3 | - | many | CASHEDGLKDEQYF | TGTGCCTCCCACGAGGACGGACTCAAAGACGAGCAGTACTTC
TRBJ2-2 | TRBV6-6 | - | - | CASSYSKWGARGELFF | TGTGCCAGCAGTTACTCCAAGTGGGGGGCCCGTGGGGAGCTGTTTTTT
TRBJ2-2 | TRBV29-1 | - | - | CSVGGSDTGELFF | TGCAGCGTTGGGGGGTCAGACACCGGGGAGCTGTTTTTT
TRBJ2-7 | TRBV28 | - | - | CARSSNYEQYF | TGTGCCAGAAGTTCAAACTACGAGCAGTACTTC
TRBJ2-1 | TRBV19 | - | - | CASSGPTGRSYNEQFF | TGTGCCAGTAGTGGGCCAACAGGGAGATCCTACAATGAGCAGTTCTTC
TRBJ2-7 | TRBV18 | TRBD1 | many | CASSSGTGLWEQYF | TGTGCCAGCTCATCCGGGACAGGGTTGTGGGAGCAGTACTTC
TRBJ2-5 | TRBV10-2 | - | many | CASRIRSIRGETQYF | TGCGCCAGCAGGATCCGTTCAATCAGGGGAGAGACCCAGTACTTC
TRBJ2-3 | TRBV5-4 | TRBD2 | - | CASSPGGGYRDTQYF | TGTGCCAGCAGCCCGGGAGGCGGGTACCGAGATACGCAGTATTTT
TRBJ2-3 | TRBV4-3 | TRBD2 | many | CASSQDPASGSTDTQYF | TGCGCCAGCAGCCAAGATCCGGCTAGCGGGAGCACAGATACGCAGTATTTT
TRBJ1-1 | TRBV12-3/TRBV12-4 | - | many | CASSSLLGGGTEAFF | TGTGCCAGCAGCTCCCTTCTTGGGGGAGGCACTGAAGCTTTCTTT
TRBJ2-1 | TRBV18 | - | many | CASSVYNEQFF | TGTGCCAGCTCCGTCTACAATGAGCAGTTCTTC
TRBJ2-1 | TRBV20-1 | TRBD2 | many | CSARPPGGPDNEQFF | TGCAGTGCTCGGCCGCCGGGAGGGCCTGACAATGAGCAGTTCTTC
TRBJ2-1 | TRBV27 | TRBD2 | many | CASSLNPGLGLGNEQFF | TGTGCCAGCAGTTTAAACCCGGGACTAGGGCTTGGGAATGAGCAGTTCTTC
TRBJ1-4 | TRBV27 | - | - | CASKRGGNEELLF | TGTGCCAGCAAGCGGGGGGGTAATGAAGAACTGCTTTTT
TRBJ2-3 | TRBV27 | TRBD2 | many | CASSLAGGSDTQYF | TGTGCCAGCAGTTTAGCGGGAGGCTCAGATACGCAGTATTTT
TRBJ2-1 | TRBV7-2 | - | many | CASSLLPQGEQFF | TGTGCCAGCAGCTTACTTCCTCAGGGAGAGCAGTTCTTC
TRBJ1-2 | TRBV20-1 | TRBD1 | many | CSARPADRGSDYGYTF | TGCAGTGCTAGACCAGCGGACAGGGGTAGTGACTATGGCTACACCTTC
TRBJ2-7 | TRBV6-2/TRBV6-3 | TRBD2 | many | CASRARELLYEQYF | TGTGCCAGCAGGGCGCGGGAGCTCCTCTACGAGCAGTACTTC
TRBJ2-1 | TRBV30 | TRBD2 | few | CAWSPSGIGERQFF | TGTGCCTGGAGTCCCAGCGGGATAGGGGAGCGACAGTTCTTC
TRBJ1-1 | TRBV27 | - | - | CASSFGDKGAGTEAFF | TGTGCCAGCTCTTTTGGGGACAAGGGTGCGGGCACTGAAGCTTTCTTT
TRBJ2-5 | TRBV27 | - | many | CASSSTLDRAQYF | TGTGCCAGCAGTTCCACCTTGGACAGAGCCCAGTACTTC
TRBJ2-1 | TRBV30 | - | - | CAWTGASSYNEQFF | TGTGCCTGGACCGGCGCTAGCTCCTACAATGAGCAGTTCTTC
TRBJ2-5 | TRBV7-2 | - | - | CASSRGGAQESQYF | TGTGCCAGCAGCCGGGGCGGGGCCCAAGAGAGCCAGTACTTC
TRBJ2-1 | TRBV4-2 | - | many | CASSELPNEQFF | TGTGCCAGCAGCGAGCTACCCAATGAGCAGTTCTTC
TRBJ2-7 | TRBV20-1 | - | - | CSAIYRQSYEQYF | TGCAGTGCTATTTACAGGCAGTCCTACGAGCAGTACTTC
TRBJ2-6 | TRBV9 | - | few | CASSARDSSSGANVLTF | TGTGCCAGCAGTGCCCGGGACTCGTCCTCTGGGGCCAACGTCCTGACTTTC
TRBJ2-3 | TRBV4-3 | - | many | CASSQERRPADTQYF | TGCGCCAGCAGCCAAGAAAGGCGGCCCGCAGATACGCAGTATTTT
TRBJ2-5 | TRBV7-2 | - | - | CASSSPGPRKTQYF | TGTGCCAGCAGCTCACCCGGGCCCCGAAAGACCCAGTACTTC
TRBJ1-6 | TRBV27 | TRBD1 | - | CASRPGQGPQLALHF | TGTGCCAGCAGACCGGGACAGGGTCCCCAACTAGCCCTCCACTTT
TRBJ2-1 | TRBV6-2/TRBV6-3 | TRBD1 | many | CASSYPGGQGTGEQFF | TGTGCCAGCAGTTACCCTGGGGGACAGGGCACCGGTGAGCAGTTCTTC
TRBJ2-5 | TRBV2 | - | - | CASSAVGTQYF | TGTGCAAGCAGTGCGGTTGGGACCCAGTACTTC
TRBJ2-7 | TRBV7-9 | - | many | CASSSVTEIYEQYF | TGTGCCAGCAGCTCCGTGACTGAAATCTACGAGCAGTACTTC
TRBJ2-2 | TRBV5-1 | - | few | CASSFYRETGELFF | TGCGCCAGCAGCTTTTACAGGGAAACCGGGGAGCTGTTTTTT
TRBJ2-1 | TRBV29-1 | TRBD2 | few | CSGGTSGRNEQFF | TGCAGCGGCGGGACTAGCGGGAGGAATGAGCAGTTCTTC
TRBJ2-3 | TRBV6-1 | TRBD1 | many | CASIRQGEDTQYF | TGTGCCAGCATTCGACAGGGGGAAGATACGCAGTATTTT
TRBJ2-7 | TRBV6-2/TRBV6-3 | - | - | CASSWTVNSYEHYF | TGTGCCAGCAGTTGGACAGTAAACTCCTACGAGCATTACTTC
TRBJ2-5 | TRBV7-9 | - | many | CASSSPQETQYF | TGTGCCAGCAGCTCCCCGCAAGAGACCCAGTACTTC
TRBJ2-3 | TRBV6-1 | - | many | CASSEKGGTDTQYF | TGTGCCAGCAGTGAAAAAGGGGGCACAGATACGCAGTATTTT